This T cell receptor beta chain was documented in a study of T-cell reconstitution after alpha-beta-depleted transplantation in children. J lost 1 base, V lost 2 bases, and 5 bases had no gene match. The CDR3 consists of 17 residues. From germline, CDR1 is SGHTA and CDR2 FQGNSA. This clonotype has ten or more counts. It was with unique molecular identifiers that the TCRbeta library was prepared. Using its own MiXCR run on the PCR reads, TCRdb lists one record per CDR3 protein. The sample carries over 150,000 distinct CDR3 sequences, over 5.5% recorded once. The clonotype originates from a human donor who donated a stem cell graft to a child with Wiskott-Aldrich syndrome. V gene TRBV7-2 combines with J gene TRBJ2-6, with 7 bases matching TRBD1. The material was PBMCs from the stem cell graft donor, obtained from the stem cell graft. This CDR3 reads CASSLHRGRSGANVLTF. The CDR3 DNA is TGTGCCAGCAGCTTACACAGGGGAAGATCTGGGGCCAACGTCCTGACTTTC.